This entry features one TCR beta chain sequence. This specimen comes from a study of liver allograft versus peripheral blood T cells. The overall study: Recipients' peripheral blood served as the comparator for T cell receptor repertoires in transplanted livers.

TCRdb called the reads again in MiXCR, with one record for every CDR3 protein. The sample carries fewer than 11,000 distinct CDR3 sequences, about a fifth recorded once. V dropped 6 bases and J dropped 2 bases, with 13 bases sitting between them. This CDR3 is 14 amino acids long. The source is a human patient who had a liver transplant. Some T cells may be the graft donor's. The chain couples TRBV12-3 or TRBV12-4 to TRBJ1-1; no reliable D call. The CDR3 DNA is TGTGCCAGCAGCCCGAGGTCGGGTAACACTGAAGCTTTCTTT. It encodes CASSPRSGNTEAFF.